This entry lists 6 T cell receptor beta chains sequenced from one sample in a study of vaccination and CD4 T cells after COVID-19 (dated by TCRdb to 2021 to 2024). The treatment or condition label here, explained by the study, means: roughly 10-day PBMC culture with coronavirus spike peptide pools or control peptides (ViraFEST assay). The library was generated by PCR. The instrument was an Illumina iSeq 100. At the Johns Hopkins FTIC core, DNA from the cultured CD4+ T cells underwent TCR sequencing with the Oncomine TCR Beta short-read assay. TCRdb applied fastp at Q25 and MiXCR to the public reads, then kept only in-frame beta chains. Entries that share a CDR3 protein sequence are merged under the most common genes and DNA. The sample includes 13,000 or so distinct CDR3 sequences, with roughly two fifths observed a single time. The top ten constitute 7.5% to 9.5% of the sample. Their antigens remain unidentified.

The specimen was CD4+ T cells from blood, cultured in vitro, collected after SARS-CoV-2 vaccination. Receptors were obtained from a human donor who had recovered from COVID-19.

This chain connects TRBV18 to TRBJ1-1; 7 positions agree with TRBD1. J lost 3 bases, V lost 2 bases, and 0 bases had no gene match. The CDR3 loop spans 13 amino acids. CDR1 is KGHSH and CDR2 is LQKENI in the germline V gene. The CDR3 region is CASSPGQDTEAFF. CDR3 coding DNA: TGTGCCAGCTCACCAGGACAGGACACTGAAGCTTTCTTT. The variable domain in full, with the rest retrieved from reference TRBV18 and TRBJ1-1, is NAGVMQNPRHLVRRRGQEARLRCSPMKGHSHVYWYRQLPEEGLKFMVYLQKENIIDESGMPKERFSAEFPKEGPSILRIQQVVRGDSAAYFCASSPGQDTEAFFGQGTRLTVV.

The chain combines TRBV7-8 with TRBJ1-1; D may be TRBD1 (5 bases). Trimming cost V 4 bases and J 1 base, with 13 bases left between them. This CDR3 has 15 amino acids. CDR1 and CDR2 (germline): SGHVS, FQNEAQ. Here the CDR3 reads CASSSLGRRNTEAFF. In DNA, the CDR3 is TGTGCCAGCAGCTCCCTGGGGCGGAGGAACACTGAAGCTTTCTTT. The variable domain in full, with the rest retrieved from reference TRBV7-8 and TRBJ1-1, is GAGVSQSPRYKVAKRGQDVALRCDPISGHVSLFWYQQALGQGPEFLTYFQNEAQLDKSGLPSDRFFAERPEGSVSTLKIQRTQQEDSAVYLCASSSLGRRNTEAFFGQGTRLTVV.

This rearrangement joins TRBV10-3 to TRBJ1-6; TRBD1 matches at 7 bases. The CDR3 runs to 15 residues. Trimming at V came to 2 bases and at J to 9 bases, leaving 7 bases not matched to a gene. The germline gives CDR1 ENHRY, CDR2 SYGVKD. The CDR3 coding sequence is TGTGCCATCAGTGAGCGGACAGGCGTGACTTCACCCCTCCACTTT. Protein: CAISERTGVTSPLHF.

This rearrangement joins TRBV11-3 to TRBJ2-2, with TRBD1 matching 9 bases. CDR3 length: 14 amino acids. Unmatched junction bases numbered 7, after V lost 5 bases and J lost 9 bases. The germline V gene encodes CDR1 SGHNT and CDR2 YENEEA. CDR3 sequence (DNA): TGTGCCAGCAGCGCCCGGGACAGGGAAAGGGAGCTGTTTTTT. Protein: CASSARDRERELFF.

V gene TRBV20-1 combines with J gene TRBJ2-7; tentatively, D is TRBD2 (7 bases). Per germline, CDR1 DFQATT and CDR2 SNEGSKA (reference sequence). The V gene lost 2 bases and the J gene lost 1 base, with 12 bases spanning the gap. The CDR3 consists of 14 residues. In DNA form, the CDR3 reads TGCAGTGCTAGAAGGGGGGGCGAATCCTACGAGCAGTACTTC. Its protein product is CSARRGGESYEQYF.

This clonotype was counted a single time. The chain joins TRBV5-1 to TRBJ2-3; 9 bases are a match to TRBD2. The junction had 7 bases not matched to a gene; V was cut back by 4 bases and J by 1 base. The CDR3 totals 16 residues. The germline CDR1 and CDR2 sequences are SGHRS and YFSETQ. CDR3 protein: CASSVDSGGGTDTQYF. DNA for the CDR3: TGCGCCAGCAGCGTGGATAGCGGGGGAGGCACAGATACGCAGTATTTT.